Below, 32 T cell receptor beta chains from the same sample are listed, as sequenced in a study of graft-versus-host responses after intestinal transplantation. This table comes from immunoSEQ multiplex PCR, and its TCRdb copy is limited to in-frame clones, with some not included. Here the sample spans roughly 40,000 clones, approximately 89% being singletons. Sample: PBMCs, taken about 270 days after transplant. The receptor source for this set is a human patient who received an intestinal transplant, so some T cells may come from the graft donor.

This sequence joins TRBV11-2 and TRBJ2-5; TRBD2 matches 9 bases. With 2 bases clipped from V and 6 bases from J, the junction kept 1 base outside the gene matches. Germline V gene sequence: CDR1 SGHAT, CDR2 FQNNGV. The CDR3 runs 13 residues. Written as DNA, the CDR3 is TGTGCCAGCAGCTTAAGCGGGGGGAAGACCCAGTACTTC. Its translation: CASSLSGGKTQYF.

This clone was seen only once. The chain has TRBV5-1 and TRBJ2-1; D gene unclear. The CDR3 has 15 amino acids. Germline V gene sequence: CDR1 SGHRS, CDR2 YFSETQ. The V gene lost 4 bases and the J gene lost 3 bases, with 14 bases spanning the gap. In DNA, the CDR3 is TGCGCCAGCAGCCTCCAGGAACCCTTCTACAATGAGCAGTTCTTC. Encoded protein: CASSLQEPFYNEQFF. Supplemented by reference TRBV5-1 and TRBJ2-1, the full variable domain reads KAGVTQTPRYLIKTRGQQVTLSCSPISGHRSVSWYQQTPGQGLQFLFEYFSETQRNKGNFPGRFSGRQFSNSRSEMNVSTLELGDSALYLCASSLQEPFYNEQFFGPGTRLTVL.

The chain combines TRBV5-5 with TRBJ2-7; 10 bases match TRBD1. This CDR3 has 12 amino acids. In germline, CDR1 is SGHKS, CDR2 YYEKEE (reference sequence). The trim removed 8 bases at V and 5 bases at J, leaving 4 bases unmatched. CDR3 nucleotides: TGTGCCAGTCGGGACAGGGGAAACGAGCAGTACTTC. It specifies CASRDRGNEQYF.

This clone turned up a few times. The CDR3 DNA reads as TGCGCCAGCAGCCAAGATTGGGAGGGAATCTCCTACGAGCAGTACTTC. As protein: CASSQDWEGISYEQYF. This rearrangement joins TRBV4-1 to TRBJ2-7, with 7 nucleotides matching TRBD2. CDR1 is MGHRA, CDR2 YSYEKL, per germline. The CDR3 consists of 16 residues. The V and J ends lost 0 bases and 0 bases, in that order; junction bases with no gene match: 5.

This clone turned up a few times. This rearrangement joins TRBV5-4 to TRBJ2-7; the match to TRBD1 covers 8 bases. The J segment lost 0 bases and the V segment lost 3 bases, leaving 8 bases of the junction unmatched. The germline gives CDR1 SGHNT, CDR2 YYREEE (reference sequence). This CDR3 comprises 16 residues. DNA of the CDR3: TGTGCCAGCAGCTCCTACGGGACAGGATACTCCTACGAGCAGTACTTC. It is translated as CASSSYGTGYSYEQYF. Filled out from reference TRBV5-4 and TRBJ2-7, the complete variable domain reads ETGVTQSPTHLIKTRGQQVTLRCSSQSGHNTVSWYQQALGQGPQFIFQYYREEENGRGNFPPRFSGLQFPNYSSELNVNALELDDSALYLCASSSYGTGYSYEQYFGPGTRLTVT.

The gene calls are TRBV5-1 and TRBJ1-1; D gene unclear. Trimming took off 0 bases at V and 11 bases at J, with 17 bases between the two ends. The CDR3 extends over 14 amino acids. Germline CDR1 reads SGHRS; CDR2 reads YFSETQ. The CDR3 spells CASSLEGATAEAFF. CDR3 nucleotide sequence: TGCGCCAGCAGCTTGGAGGGAGCGACGGCAGAGGCTTTCTTT. Variable domain in full (rest from reference TRBV5-1 and TRBJ1-1): KAGVTQTPRYLIKTRGQQVTLSCSPISGHRSVSWYQQTPGQGLQFLFEYFSETQRNKGNFPGRFSGRQFSNSRSEMNVSTLELGDSALYLCASSLEGATAEAFFGQGTRLTVV.

This chain uses TRBV7-2 with TRBJ1-4; the D gene is possibly TRBD1 (5 bases). The CDR3 sequence is 15 residues long. Trimming left V 3 bases short and J 8 bases short, with 16 bases between. The germline CDR1 and CDR2 sequences are SGHTA and FQGNSA. This CDR3 reads CASSLFGRENEKLFF. The CDR3 DNA is TGTGCCAGCAGCTTGTTTGGCAGGGAGAACGAAAAACTGTTTTTT.

The chain employs TRBV2 and TRBJ2-5; 10 bases agree with TRBD2. This CDR3 contains 17 residues. The V and J ends lost 3 bases and 3 bases, in that order; junction bases with no gene match: 10. Germline V gene lookup returns CDR1 SNHLY and CDR2 FYNNEI. CDR3 DNA sequence: TGTGCCAGCAGTGAGTTTAGCGGGGGGCTCTTAAAAGAGACCCAGTACTTC. It is translated as CASSEFSGGLLKETQYF.

This clone was seen just once. The gene calls are TRBV30 and TRBJ1-6; D remains unclear. The CDR3 runs 16 residues. The germline V and J ends were trimmed by 3 bases and 0 bases, with 12 bases remaining between them. Per germline, CDR1 GTSNPN and CDR2 SVGIG (reference sequence). This CDR3 is CAWSIGGDSYNSPLHF. For the CDR3, the DNA is TGTGCCTGGAGCATTGGTGGGGACTCCTATAATTCACCCCTCCACTTT. Looking up the rest from reference TRBV30 and TRBJ1-6 gives the full variable domain: SQTIHQWPATLVQPVGSPLSLECTVEGTSNPNLYWYRQAAGRGLQLLFYSVGIGQISSEVPQNLSASRPQDRQFILSSKKLLLSDSGFYLCAWSIGGDSYNSPLHFGNGTRLTVT.

The chain uses TRBV5-5 and TRBJ1-1; D perhaps matches TRBD1 (6 bases). The V end was cut by 0 bases, the J end by 1 base, with 13 bases between. The CDR3 is 16 residues long. The germline gives CDR1 SGHKS, CDR2 YYEKEE (reference sequence). CDR3 DNA sequence: TGTGCCAGCAGCTTGGGGGGGCAGGGGCCGAACACTGAAGCTTTCTTT. It translates to CASSLGGQGPNTEAFF.

The CDR3 region has the DNA TGTGCCAGCAGCTCCTCGACTAGCGGGCTTGGGGAGACCCAGTACTTC. The encoded protein is CASSSSTSGLGETQYF. J is TRBJ2-5 and V is TRBV7-2; TRBD2 aligns across 10 bases. Germline lookup yields CDR1 SGHTA and CDR2 FQGNSA. The CDR3 extends over 16 amino acids. Germline trimming cut 4 bases from V and 5 bases from J; bases unmatched to any gene: 10.

The chain is built from TRBV5-5 and TRBJ2-2, with D perhaps TRBD1 (6 bases). The germline V gene has CDR1 SGHKS and CDR2 YYEKEE (reference sequence). CDR3 length: 14 residues. Trimming removed 2 bases from V and 6 bases from J, with 11 bases in between. The CDR3 loop reads CASSLRTGPGELFF. CDR3 DNA sequence: TGTGCCAGCAGCTTAAGAACAGGGCCCGGGGAGCTGTTTTTT.

V usage is TRBV27 and J usage is TRBJ2-1, with D perhaps TRBD1 (5 bases). Germline V gives CDR1 MNHEY, CDR2 SMNVEV (reference sequence). The CDR3 extends over 15 amino acids. Trimming took 4 bases from V and 9 from J, leaving 19 bases between them. The DNA of the CDR3 is TGTGCCAGCAGTTCCTCAGGGTGGCCGGAAGGTGAGCAGTTCTTC. Encoded protein: CASSSSGWPEGEQFF.

This clone was recorded once. V usage is TRBV27 and J usage is TRBJ2-7, with TRBD1 matching 9 bases. Germline V gives CDR1 MNHEY, CDR2 SMNVEV (reference sequence). V dropped 5 bases and J dropped 5; count of bases not matched to a gene: 7. The CDR3 has 14 residues. The CDR3, as DNA: TGTGCCAGCAGTGTACGGACAGGGGAGAACGAGCAGTACTTC. It codes for CASSVRTGENEQYF.

The chain employs TRBV11-2 and TRBJ2-7, with 8 bases that match TRBD2. The CDR3 sequence is 15 residues long. Germline V gene lookup returns CDR1 SGHAT and CDR2 FQNNGV. Trimming at V came to 5 bases and at J to 3 bases, leaving 9 bases not matched to a gene. CDR3 in DNA: TGTGCCAGCAGCCGAGCGGGGGTGGGCGGCTACGAGCAGTACTTC. Its protein product is CASSRAGVGGYEQYF. Full variable domain (rest looked up from reference TRBV11-2 and TRBJ2-7): EAGVAQSPRYKIIEKRQSVAFWCNPISGHATLYWYQQILGQGPKLLIQFQNNGVVDDSQLPKDRFSAERLKGVDSTLKIQPAKLEDSAVYLCASSRAGVGGYEQYFGPGTRLTVT.

The V gene is TRBV29-1, the J gene TRBJ1-2; D perhaps matches TRBD1 (6 bases). Germline V gene lookup returns CDR1 SQVTM and CDR2 ANQGSEA. Trimming shortened V by 1 base and J by 6 bases, and 15 bases separated the two germline ends. This CDR3 contains 14 residues. CDR3 bases: TGCAGCGTTGAAGTGGTACAGGGCTGGGATGGCTACACCTTC. It is translated as CSVEVVQGWDGYTF.

The V gene is TRBV20-1, the J gene TRBJ2-7; D not certain. Between the trimmed V and J ends, which lost 3 bases and 6 bases, there was a span of 6 bases. This CDR3 is built from 10 residues. The germline gives CDR1 DFQATT, CDR2 SNEGSKA (reference sequence). The CDR3 coding sequence is TGCAGTGCTAGTGACGGCGAGCAGTACTTC. Its protein product is CSASDGEQYF.

This chain joins TRBV4-1 and TRBJ1-2, with D possibly TRBD1 on 5 matching bases. The V gene's germline CDR1 is MGHRA and CDR2 YSYEKL. The CDR3 consists of 16 residues. Trimming left V 0 bases short and J 4 bases short, with 15 bases between. The CDR3 nucleotides read TGCGCCAGCAGCCAAGATGGCCGGACACACCGCTATGGCTACACCTTC. This codes for CASSQDGRTHRYGYTF.

The chain recombines TRBV11-3 with TRBJ2-5, with D uncertain. This CDR3 has 13 residues. V was clipped by 5 bases and J by 11 bases, with 18 bases between them. From germline, CDR1 is SGHNT and CDR2 YENEEA. The DNA of the CDR3 is TGTGCCAGCAGCCCCCTAGGTACCTACGGGCAGTACTTC. Translated: CASSPLGTYGQYF.

The chain's CDR3 is CASRVQAANYGYTF. The DNA of the CDR3 is TGTGCCAGCAGGGTACAAGCAGCTAACTATGGCTACACCTTC. The chain is built from TRBV6-5 and TRBJ1-2; no clear D gene. CDR1 and CDR2 from the germline V gene are MNHEY and SVGAGI. The V end was cut by 6 bases, the J end by 0 bases, with 11 bases between. The CDR3 totals 14 residues.

This chain uses TRBV7-3 with TRBJ1-2, with 8 bases identical to TRBD1. The CDR3 has 17 amino acids. Per the germline V gene, CDR1 is SGHTA and CDR2 is FQGTGA. The V segment lost 5 bases and the J segment 8 bases; nucleotides outside the gene matches: 19. The CDR3 reads CASSHAGDRSPRPGYTF. The DNA for the CDR3 is TGTGCCAGCAGCCACGCCGGGGACAGGTCCCCTCGACCCGGCTACACCTTC.

The rearrangement uses TRBV27 and TRBJ2-1; TRBD2 is a possible D gene (5 bases). In germline, CDR1 is MNHEY, CDR2 SMNVEV (reference sequence). Trimming took off 7 bases at V and 4 bases at J, with 20 bases between the two ends. The CDR3 runs to 16 residues. The CDR3 protein is CASTLNGVEPYNEQFF. The CDR3 nucleotides read TGTGCCAGCACCCTCAACGGGGTAGAACCATACAATGAGCAGTTCTTC.

The chain uses TRBV6-5 and TRBJ2-7, with D possibly TRBD2 on 5 matching bases. The CDR3 runs to 13 residues. The germline V and J ends were trimmed by 6 bases and 6 bases, with 15 bases remaining between them. The germline V gene has CDR1 MNHEY and CDR2 SVGAGI. The CDR3 loop reads CASSQLRGSEQYF. As DNA, the CDR3 is TGTGCCAGCAGCCAGCTACGGGGTTCCGAGCAGTACTTC.

The V call is TRBV7-9, the J call TRBJ1-1, with D possibly TRBD1 on 5 matching bases. Germline V lookup: CDR1 SEHNR, CDR2 FQNEAQ (reference sequence). This CDR3 has 16 amino acids. V shed 5 bases and J shed 0 bases, with 16 bases lying between them. CDR3 loop: CASSPITGLMNTEAFF. In DNA form, the CDR3 reads TGTGCCAGCAGCCCTATCACAGGACTCATGAACACTGAAGCTTTCTTT.

This sequence joins TRBV4-1 and TRBJ1-1; D unclear. Trimming cost V 3 bases and J 2 bases, with 4 bases left between them. Germline V gene sequence: CDR1 MGHRA, CDR2 YSYEKL. CDR3 size: 12 residues. CDR3: CASSHTNTEAFF. The CDR3 DNA reads as TGCGCCAGCAGCCATACAAACACTGAAGCTTTCTTT.

This chain links TRBV5-6 with TRBJ1-2; perhaps TRBD1 as D (5 bases). The V gene's germline CDR1 is SGHDT and CDR2 YYEEEE. Trimming removed 2 bases from V and 3 bases from J, with 17 bases in between. The CDR3 extends over 16 amino acids. This chain's CDR3 is CASSFNMQWGYYGYTF. CDR3 coding DNA: TGTGCCAGCAGCTTCAATATGCAGTGGGGGTACTATGGCTACACCTTC.

The CDR3 protein is CASRRSGLGSPLHF. The CDR3 DNA follows: TGTGCCAGCAGGAGGTCAGGATTGGGCTCACCCCTCCACTTT. The gene calls are TRBV6-1 and TRBJ1-6; D unresolved. V was pared by 6 bases and J by 10 bases, with 16 bases between. Germline loops: CDR1 MNHNS, CDR2 SASEGT. CDR3 length: 14 residues.

The CDR3 reads CASSQEGGALTVPGNTIYF. The CDR3 DNA reads TGCGCCAGCAGCCAGGAGGGAGGAGCCCTGACAGTTCCTGGAAACACCATATATTTT. The chain has TRBV4-1 and TRBJ1-3; maybe TRBD1 (5 bases). Germline CDR1 MGHRA, CDR2 YSYEKL. The CDR3 loop spans 19 amino acids. Trimming took off 3 bases at V and 2 bases at J, with 23 bases between the two ends.

This chain joins TRBV6-5 and TRBJ1-2; no reliable D call. The CDR3 is 14 residues long. The germline V gene encodes CDR1 MNHEY and CDR2 SVGAGI. Trimming cost V 6 bases and J 2 bases, with 13 bases left between them. The CDR3 spells CASSLGPTNYGYTF. The CDR3 DNA follows: TGTGCCAGCAGCCTAGGGCCTACGAACTATGGCTACACCTTC.

J is TRBJ1-2 and V is TRBV4-1; D ambiguous. V was shortened by 2 bases and J by 6 bases, with 16 bases between the two germline ends. Germline lookup yields CDR1 MGHRA and CDR2 YSYEKL. The CDR3 contains 15 residues. The chain's CDR3 is CASSQLREMNHGYTF. The CDR3, as DNA: TGCGCCAGCAGCCAATTAAGGGAAATGAATCATGGCTACACCTTC.

The chain couples TRBV9 to TRBJ2-7; 8 bases agree with TRBD1. The J segment lost 4 bases and the V segment lost 0 bases, leaving 3 bases of the junction unmatched. The CDR3 spans 14 residues. The germline CDR1 and CDR2 sequences are SGDLS and YYNGEE. The CDR3 DNA sequence: TGTGCCAGCAGCGTAGCAGGGGGCGAATACGAGCAGTACTTC. Its translation: CASSVAGGEYEQYF.

The rearrangement uses TRBV14 and TRBJ2-7; D is unclear. There are 12 residues in the CDR3. The V end lost 0 bases, the J end lost 6 bases, and 6 bases lay between the germline ends. Germline CDR1 SGHDN, CDR2 FVKESK. The CDR3 loop is CASSQDWLEQYF. CDR3 nucleotide sequence: TGTGCCAGCAGCCAAGATTGGCTCGAGCAGTACTTC.